This T cell receptor (beta chain) was profiled in a study of T cell responses to AZD1222 COVID-19 vaccine. Profiled with immunoSEQ multiplex PCR; TCRdb holds only in-frame clones, not every one. Of over 95,000 clones detected, roughly nine tenths appear once; the ten largest clones hold roughly 4.5%. Study-wide results and limits: Targets within unmutated variant regions were reportedly found for nearly half of spike-specific TCRs. Clonal diversity was possibly underestimated; the donors were predominantly white British and more often female. Spike-specific TCR breadth and depth rose after two AZD1222 doses. The number of AZD1222 recipients seropositive at baseline was only 5 to 7.

Comments on this clone: Its antigen is still unknown.

Between the trimmed V and J ends, which lost 0 bases and 0 bases, there was a span of 8 bases. Germline CDR1 SGHDN, CDR2 FVKESK. The CDR3 loop spans 16 amino acids. Source: peripheral blood, taken on day 0 of AZD1222 vaccination. This clonotype was sampled from an adult in good health. The chain has TRBV14 and TRBJ1-4; possible D gene TRBD1, 5 bases. This chain's CDR3 is CASSQDWGTTNEKLFF. The CDR3, as DNA: TGTGCCAGCAGCCAAGATTGGGGGACAACTAATGAAAAACTGTTTTTT. Using reference TRBV14 and TRBJ1-4 for the parts outside the CDR3, the full variable domain is EAGVTQFPSHSVIEKGQTVTLRCDPISGHDNLYWYRRVMGKEIKFLLHFVKESKQDESGMPNNRFLAERTGGTYSTLKVQPAELEDSGVYFCASSQDWGTTNEKLFFGSGTQLSVL.